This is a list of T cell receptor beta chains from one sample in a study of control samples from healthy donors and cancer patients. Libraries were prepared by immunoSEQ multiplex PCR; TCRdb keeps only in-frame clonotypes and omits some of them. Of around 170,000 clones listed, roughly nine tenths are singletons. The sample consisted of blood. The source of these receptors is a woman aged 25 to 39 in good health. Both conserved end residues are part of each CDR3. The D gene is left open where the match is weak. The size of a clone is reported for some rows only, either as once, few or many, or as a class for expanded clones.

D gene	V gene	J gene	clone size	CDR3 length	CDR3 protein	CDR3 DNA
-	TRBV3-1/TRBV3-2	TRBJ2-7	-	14	CASSQAGASYEQYF	TGTGCCAGCAGCCAAGCGGGAGCCTCCTACGAGCAGTACTTC
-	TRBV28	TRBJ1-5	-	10	CASHDQPQHF	TGTGCCAGCCATGATCAGCCCCAGCATTTT
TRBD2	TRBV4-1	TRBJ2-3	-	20	CASSSSRTSGSARSADTQYF	TGCGCCAGCAGCTCTTCGAGGACTAGCGGCAGCGCGAGGAGCGCAGATACGCAGTATTTT
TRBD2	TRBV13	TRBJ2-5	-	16	CASSLGLAGVSQTQYF	TGTGCCAGCAGCTTAGGACTAGCGGGAGTTTCGCAGACCCAGTACTTC
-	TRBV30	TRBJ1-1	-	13	CAWSVRRNTEAFF	TGTGCCTGGAGTGTAAGGCGTAACACTGAAGCTTTCTTT
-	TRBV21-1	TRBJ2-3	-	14	CASSRGPGTDTQYF	TGTGCCAGCAGCAGGGGGCCGGGCACAGATACGCAGTATTTT
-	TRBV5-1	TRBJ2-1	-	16	CASSLIRALSYNEQFF	TGCGCCAGCAGCTTGATTCGGGCTCTCTCCTACAATGAGCAGTTCTTC
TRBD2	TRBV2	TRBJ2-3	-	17	CASRDPGLAGLTDTQYF	TGTGCCAGCAGGGACCCGGGACTAGCGGGACTCACAGATACGCAGTATTTT
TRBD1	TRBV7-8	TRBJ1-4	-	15	CASSTYRGRGEKLFF	TGTGCCAGCAGCACTTACAGGGGTCGGGGTGAAAAACTGTTTTTT
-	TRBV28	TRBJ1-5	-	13	CASSLRGHSAQHF	TGTGCCAGCAGTTTACGGGGTCACTCGGCCCAGCATTTT
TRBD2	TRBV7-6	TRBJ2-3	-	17	CASSLGLGLAGTDTQYF	TGTGCCAGCAGCTTAGGCCTGGGACTAGCGGGCACAGATACGCAGTATTTT
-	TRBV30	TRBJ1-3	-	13	CAWSVSEGNTIYF	TGTGCCTGGAGTGTATCCGAAGGAAACACCATATATTTT
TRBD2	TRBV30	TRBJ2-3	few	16	CAWSVLAGGPTDTQYF	TGTGCCTGGAGTGTTCTAGCGGGAGGCCCCACAGATACGCAGTATTTT
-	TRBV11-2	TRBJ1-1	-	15	CASSSYRNSNTEAFF	TGTGCCAGCAGCTCCTACAGGAATTCGAACACTGAAGCTTTCTTT
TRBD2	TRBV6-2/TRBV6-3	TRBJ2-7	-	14	CASSTGLSLYEQYF	TGTGCCAGCAGTACGGGACTAAGCCTCTACGAGCAGTACTTC
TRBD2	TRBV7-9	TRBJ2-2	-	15	CASSSAGGFTGELFF	TGTGCCAGCAGCTCAGCGGGAGGGTTCACCGGGGAGCTGTTTTTT
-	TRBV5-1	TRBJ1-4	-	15	CASSFVPGYLEKLFF	TGCGCCAGCAGCTTCGTACCGGGTTATCTTGAAAAACTGTTTTTT
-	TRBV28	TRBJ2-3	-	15	CASSFGEWGTDTQYF	TGTGCCAGCAGTTTCGGGGAGTGGGGCACAGATACGCAGTATTTT
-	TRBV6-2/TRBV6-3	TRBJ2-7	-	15	CASSYGLILTYEQYF	TGTGCCAGCAGTTACGGTCTCATCCTCACCTACGAGCAGTACTTC
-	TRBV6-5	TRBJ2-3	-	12	CASSSSSDTQYF	TGTGCCAGCAGTTCTAGCTCAGATACGCAGTATTTT
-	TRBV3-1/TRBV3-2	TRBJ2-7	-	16	CASSRFGAEAAYEQYF	TGTGCCAGCAGCCGGTTCGGGGCGGAGGCCGCCTACGAGCAGTACTTC
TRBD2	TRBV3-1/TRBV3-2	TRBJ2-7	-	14	CASSQGGSGGEQYF	TGTGCCAGCAGCCAAGGTGGTAGCGGGGGCGAGCAGTACTTC
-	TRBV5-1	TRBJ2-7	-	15	CASSLGSRSYEEQYF	TGCGCCAGCAGCTTGGGCAGTCGAAGCTACGAGGAGCAGTACTTC
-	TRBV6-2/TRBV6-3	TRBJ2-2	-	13	CASSYFGTGELFF	TGTGCCAGCAGTTACTTCGGAACCGGGGAGCTGTTTTTT
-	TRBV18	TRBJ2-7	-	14	CASSLETRSREQYF	TGTGCCAGCTCACTTGAGACTAGATCGAGGGAGCAGTACTTC
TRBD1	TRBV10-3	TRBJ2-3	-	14	CAMAGTGNPDTQYF	TGTGCCATGGCCGGGACAGGGAATCCAGATACGCAGTATTTT
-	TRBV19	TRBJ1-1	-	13	CASRLRENTEAFF	TGTGCCAGTAGGCTTAGGGAGAACACTGAAGCTTTCTTT
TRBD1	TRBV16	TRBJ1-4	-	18	CASSPPGQGAATNEKLFF	TGTGCCAGCAGCCCCCCGGGACAGGGGGCGGCAACTAATGAAAAACTGTTTTTT
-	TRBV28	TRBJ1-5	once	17	CASSSAAQGSSNQPQHF	TGTGCCAGCAGTTCAGCAGCACAGGGTTCGAGCAATCAGCCCCAGCATTTT
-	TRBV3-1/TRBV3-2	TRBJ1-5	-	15	CASSPSYGGHQPQHF	TGTGCCAGCAGCCCCAGTTATGGGGGCCATCAGCCCCAGCATTTT
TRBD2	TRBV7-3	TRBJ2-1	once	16	CASLPLAIPRVDEQFF	TGTGCCAGCCTTCCACTAGCGATCCCCAGAGTGGATGAGCAGTTCTTC
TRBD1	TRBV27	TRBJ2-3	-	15	CASSWTGISTDTQYF	TGTGCCAGCAGTTGGACAGGAATTAGCACAGATACGCAGTATTTT
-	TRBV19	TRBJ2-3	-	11	CASRTTDTQYF	TGTGCCAGTAGGACCACAGATACGCAGTATTTT
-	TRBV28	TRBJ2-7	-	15	CASRVEAGSSYEQYF	TGTGCCAGCAGGGTAGAAGCGGGTAGCTCCTACGAGCAGTACTTC
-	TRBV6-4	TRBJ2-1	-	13	CASSAEGAHEQFF	TGTGCCAGCAGTGCTGAGGGAGCTCATGAGCAGTTCTTC
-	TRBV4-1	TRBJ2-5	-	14	CASSQVTGVETQYF	TGCGCCAGCAGCCAAGTTACAGGAGTGGAGACCCAGTACTTC
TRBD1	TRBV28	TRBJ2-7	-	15	CASSFGGQGVYEQYF	TGTGCCAGCAGTTTTGGGGGACAGGGCGTTTACGAGCAGTACTTC
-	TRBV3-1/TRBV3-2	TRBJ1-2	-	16	CASSQDLWGPHYGYTF	TGTGCCAGCAGCCAAGATTTATGGGGTCCTCACTATGGCTACACCTTC
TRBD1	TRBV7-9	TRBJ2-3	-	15	CASTRDRDITDTQYF	TGTGCCAGTACCCGGGACAGGGACATCACAGATACGCAGTATTTT
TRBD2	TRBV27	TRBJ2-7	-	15	CASSLSTSGIYEQYF	TGTGCCAGCAGTTTATCGACTAGCGGGATCTACGAGCAGTACTTC
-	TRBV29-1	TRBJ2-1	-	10	CSVTGSEQFF	TGCAGCGTTACAGGGAGTGAGCAGTTCTTC
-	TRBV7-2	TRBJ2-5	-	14	CASSLVGYQETQYF	TGTGCCAGCAGCTTAGTTGGGTATCAAGAGACCCAGTACTTC
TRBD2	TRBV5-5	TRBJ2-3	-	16	CASSLGSLLGGDTQYF	TGTGCCAGCAGCTTGGGGTCCCTGCTGGGGGGGGATACGCAGTATTTT
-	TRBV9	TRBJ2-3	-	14	CASSVALRGDTQYF	TGTGCCAGCAGCGTAGCTTTACGAGGGGATACGCAGTATTTT
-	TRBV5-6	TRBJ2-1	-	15	CASSLEGRPYNEQFF	TGTGCCAGCAGCTTGGAGGGGCGCCCCTACAATGAGCAGTTCTTC
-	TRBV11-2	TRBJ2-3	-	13	CASSLVFGDTQYF	TGTGCCAGCAGCTTAGTGTTCGGGGATACGCAGTATTTT
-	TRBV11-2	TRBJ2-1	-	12	CASSLSANEQFF	TGTGCCAGCAGCCTCTCGGCCAATGAGCAGTTCTTC
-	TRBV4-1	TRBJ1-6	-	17	CASSQAENQGGNSPLHF	TGCGCCAGCAGCCAAGCTGAAAACCAGGGTGGCAATTCACCCCTCCACTTT
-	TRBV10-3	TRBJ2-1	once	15	CAISEPRIVGNEQFF	TGTGCCATCAGTGAGCCCCGAATAGTGGGGAATGAGCAGTTCTTC
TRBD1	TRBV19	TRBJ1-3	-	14	CASSIRTGGNTIYF	TGTGCCAGTAGTATACGGACAGGGGGAAACACCATATATTTT
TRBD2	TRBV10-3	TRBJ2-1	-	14	CAIRPLGGDNEQFF	TGTGCCATCAGACCCCTGGGGGGGGACAATGAGCAGTTCTTC
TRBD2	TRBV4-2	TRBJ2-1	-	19	CASSQQRRGLAGYYNEQFF	TGTGCCAGCAGCCAGCAACGTCGAGGCTTAGCGGGGTATTACAATGAGCAGTTCTTC